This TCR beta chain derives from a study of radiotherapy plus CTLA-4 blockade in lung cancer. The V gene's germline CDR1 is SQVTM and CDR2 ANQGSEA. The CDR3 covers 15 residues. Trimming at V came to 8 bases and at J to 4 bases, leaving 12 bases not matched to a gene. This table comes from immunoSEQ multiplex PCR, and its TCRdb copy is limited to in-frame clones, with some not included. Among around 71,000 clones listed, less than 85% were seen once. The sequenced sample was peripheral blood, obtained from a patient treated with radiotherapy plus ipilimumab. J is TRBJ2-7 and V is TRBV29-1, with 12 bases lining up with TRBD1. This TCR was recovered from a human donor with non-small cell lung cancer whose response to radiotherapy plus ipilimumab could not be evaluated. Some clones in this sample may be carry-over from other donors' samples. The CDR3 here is CSIRRGTGGMYEQYF. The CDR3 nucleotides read TGCAGCATTCGTAGGGGGACAGGGGGCATGTACGAGCAGTACTTC.